One and the same sample provided the 14 T cell receptor beta chains below, sequenced in a study of blood T cell repertoires in COVID-19. Assay used: immunoSEQ multiplex PCR; TCRdb lists only in-frame clones, some missing. This table has approximately 530,000 clones, approximately 91% appearing once. The sequenced sample consisted of peripheral blood. Receptors originate from a woman aged 45 to 65 with COVID-19, enrolled during active disease.

This chain joins TRBV3-1 (or the pseudogene TRBV3-2) and TRBJ1-4; D perhaps matches TRBD1 (6 bases). This CDR3 region has 14 residues. The V end lost 4 bases, the J end lost 7 bases, and 13 bases lay between the germline ends. Germline V lookup: CDR1 LGHDT, CDR2 YNNKEL (reference sequence). The CDR3 reads CASSPQGNGEKLFF. CDR3 coding DNA: TGTGCCAGCAGCCCGCAGGGGAATGGTGAAAAACTGTTTTTT.

This clone turned up a few times. The chain employs TRBV27 and TRBJ1-1; possibly TRBD1 for D (6 bases). This CDR3 spans 13 amino acids. Germline V gene data show CDR1 as MNHEY and CDR2 as SMNVEV (reference sequence). Trimming removed 4 bases from V and 1 base from J, with 7 bases in between. The DNA for the CDR3 is TGTGCCAGCAGTTCGACAGGGAACACTGAAGCTTTCTTT. It encodes CASSSTGNTEAFF.

This clone showed up just once. The chain has TRBV11-1 and TRBJ1-1; 7 bases are a match to TRBD1. The V segment lost 5 bases and the J segment 1 base; nucleotides outside the gene matches: 7. The CDR3 sequence is 15 residues long. Germline V gene sequence: CDR1 SGHAT, CDR2 FQDESV (reference sequence). This CDR3 reads CASSVRQGGNTEAFF. The DNA of the CDR3 is TGTGCCAGCAGCGTCCGACAGGGAGGGAACACTGAAGCTTTCTTT.

The CDR3 loop reads CASRPGQRNTEAFF. The CDR3 region has the DNA TGTGCCAGTAGACCGGGACAGCGGAACACTGAAGCTTTCTTT. The chain uses TRBV19 and TRBJ1-1; TRBD1 agrees at 7 bases. The CDR3 length is 14 residues. With 6 bases clipped from V and 1 base from J, the junction kept 5 bases outside the gene matches. Germline CDR1 reads LNHDA; CDR2 reads SQIVND (reference sequence).

The V and J genes are TRBV7-3 and TRBJ2-3, with TRBD2 matching 7 bases. The germline gives CDR1 SGHTA, CDR2 FQGTGA. The CDR3 consists of 15 residues. Trimming at V came to 2 bases and at J to 4 bases, leaving 6 bases not matched to a gene. The CDR3 region has the DNA TGTGCCAGCAGCTTATCCAAGCGGGGCTCAGATACGCAGTATTTT. This gives the protein CASSLSKRGSDTQYF.

V and J are TRBV6-5 and TRBJ1-1, with 7 bases that match TRBD1. Germline trimming cut 8 bases from V and 6 bases from J; bases unmatched to any gene: 3. Per the germline V gene, CDR1 is MNHEY and CDR2 is SVGAGI. The CDR3 contains 11 residues. The CDR3, as DNA: TGTGCCAGCCAAGGGACAGCTGAAGCTTTCTTT. Residues: CASQGTAEAFF.

The rearrangement uses TRBV7-9 and TRBJ2-5; D may be TRBD2 (5 bases). The CDR3 sequence is 16 residues long. Between the trimmed V and J ends, which lost 5 bases and 5 bases, there was a span of 21 bases. Per the germline V gene, CDR1 is SEHNR and CDR2 is FQNEAQ (reference sequence). CDR3 protein: CASSPVSAASRETQYF. The CDR3 bases are TGTGCCAGCAGCCCCGTCTCCGCGGCTAGCCGGGAGACCCAGTACTTC.

This clone was picked up a small number of times. The chain combines TRBV19 with TRBJ2-7; TRBD2 aligns across 13 bases. The CDR3 contains 13 residues. In germline, CDR1 is LNHDA, CDR2 SQIVND (reference sequence). V shed 5 bases, J shed 7 bases, and the junction held 2 bases outside the gene matches. The CDR3 sequence: CASSVGLAGEQYF. In DNA, the CDR3 is TGTGCCAGTAGTGTGGGACTAGCGGGGGAGCAGTACTTC. Drawing the rest from reference TRBV19 and TRBJ2-7, the complete variable domain is DGGITQSPKYLFRKEGQNVTLSCEQNLNHDAMYWYRQDPGQGLRLIYYSQIVNDFQKGDIAEGYSVSREKKESFPLTVTSAQKNPTAFYLCASSVGLAGEQYFGPGTRLTVT.

The chain uses TRBV28 and TRBJ1-1; 9 nucleotides match TRBD1. The V segment lost 7 bases and the J segment 5 bases; nucleotides outside the gene matches: 11. Germline V lookup: CDR1 MDHEN, CDR2 SYDVKM. The CDR3 totals 15 residues. DNA of the CDR3: TGTGCCAGCACCGGGACAGGGAGAGAGAATACTGAAGCTTTCTTT. Translating it yields CASTGTGRENTEAFF. Supplemented by reference TRBV28 and TRBJ1-1, the full variable domain reads DVKVTQSSRYLVKRTGEKVFLECVQDMDHENMFWYRQDPGLGLRLIYFSYDVKMKEKGDIPEGYSVSREKKERFSLILESASTNQTSMYLCASTGTGRENTEAFFGQGTRLTVV.

The chain combines TRBV30 with TRBJ1-6; 8 positions agree with TRBD1. The CDR3 runs 15 residues. CDR1 GTSNPN and CDR2 SVGIG come from the germline V gene (reference sequence). With V trimmed by 2 bases and J by 6 bases, 6 bases remained unmatched. CDR3 region: CAWSKQGAANSPLHF. The DNA of the CDR3 is TGTGCCTGGAGTAAGCAGGGGGCAGCTAATTCACCCCTCCACTTT.

This sequence joins TRBV24-1 and TRBJ1-6; 11 positions agree with TRBD1. V was clipped by 0 bases and J by 11 bases; unmatched bases: 8. Per germline, CDR1 KGHDR and CDR2 SFDVKD. The length of the CDR3 is 17 residues. The CDR3 loop reads CATSDLGRDRGKTPLHF. Written as DNA, the CDR3 is TGTGCCACCAGTGATTTGGGTAGGGACAGGGGGAAGACACCCCTCCACTTT.

Regarding this clone: This sample also contains other DNA sequences that code for the same CDR3. The J gene is TRBJ1-2, the V gene TRBV27; D possibly corresponds to TRBD1 (6 bases). V dropped 4 bases and J dropped 2 bases, with 8 bases sitting between them. CDR3 length: 13 residues. Germline V gene data show CDR1 as MNHEY and CDR2 as SMNVEV (reference sequence). CDR3 nucleotide sequence: TGTGCCAGCAGTTCAACAGGGAACTATGGCTACACCTTC. Its translation is CASSSTGNYGYTF.

The chain joins TRBV19 to TRBJ1-2; D perhaps matches TRBD1 (5 bases). CDR1 is LNHDA, CDR2 SQIVND, per germline (reference sequence). Trimming left V 6 bases short and J 4 bases short, with 9 bases between. CDR3 length: 12 amino acids. The CDR3 is CASRKGLYGYTF. The CDR3 bases are TGTGCCAGTAGGAAGGGGCTCTATGGCTACACCTTC. Full variable domain (outside the CDR3, taken from reference TRBV19 and TRBJ1-2): DGGITQSPKYLFRKEGQNVTLSCEQNLNHDAMYWYRQDPGQGLRLIYYSQIVNDFQKGDIAEGYSVSREKKESFPLTVTSAQKNPTAFYLCASRKGLYGYTFGSGTRLTVV.

This rearrangement joins TRBV30 to TRBJ1-4; D is perhaps TRBD1 (5 bases). The germline CDR1 and CDR2 sequences are GTSNPN and SVGIG (reference sequence). Trimming stripped 3 bases from V and 5 bases from J, with 19 bases between. This CDR3 is built from 16 residues. The CDR3 DNA reads TGTGCCTGGAGGGCTAAAGGTTCAGGGAGGAATGAAAAACTGTTTTTT. It encodes CAWRAKGSGRNEKLFF. Supplemented by reference TRBV30 and TRBJ1-4, the full variable domain reads SQTIHQWPATLVQPVGSPLSLECTVEGTSNPNLYWYRQAAGRGLQLLFYSVGIGQISSEVPQNLSASRPQDRQFILSSKKLLLSDSGFYLCAWRAKGSGRNEKLFFGSGTQLSVL.